The sequence of this TCR beta chain was determined in a study of cytomegalovirus exposure and HLA in healthy donors. Study details: An earlier analysis found some 120 million unique TCR beta sequences from around 180 million T cells.

The PCR was carried out with 60 Vbeta primers and 13 Jbeta primers. TCRdb's table, derived via immunoSEQ multiplex PCR, lists solely in-frame clones and lacks some. In total, the table holds about 70,000 clones. Specimen: PBMCs. The TCR sequence derives from a woman aged 25 to 45 in good health and CMV-seronegative.

CDR3 protein: CASSFEMDRVTEAFF. The CDR3 DNA reads as TGTGCCAGCAGCTTCGAAATGGACAGGGTCACTGAAGCTTTCTTT. The chain uses TRBV5-5 and TRBJ1-1; 8 positions match TRBD1. CDR1 SGHKS and CDR2 YYEKEE come from the germline V gene (reference sequence). V dropped 2 bases and J dropped 4; count of bases not matched to a gene: 7. There are 15 residues in the CDR3.